The clone carrying this T cell receptor beta chain was counted between two and nine times. Its matching antigen is unknown. Germline CDR1 SGHTA, CDR2 FQGNSA. V lost 5 bases to trimming and J lost 0 bases, with 19 bases between them. This CDR3 contains 17 residues. The data stem from a study of CD8+ T cells in alopecia areata. Regarding the study as a whole: Scalp data also include sequences from resident alphabeta T cells of normal skin. Patients shared TCRs less clearly than mice did, possibly owing to HLA.

After isolation, RNA underwent reverse transcription to generate cDNA as the sequencing template. Clones were read by immunoSEQ multiplex PCR, and TCRdb kept only the in-frame ones, dropping some. This table holds 150,000 to 200,000 clones, roughly 59% found once. Collected material from alopecia areata patients comprised lesional scalp punch biopsies and peripheral blood. Sequenced material: CD4+ T cells sorted from blood, taken at week 0. The rearrangement joins TRBV7-2 to TRBJ2-5; D possibly corresponds to TRBD1 (6 bases). The sequence came from a human donor with alopecia areata. The CDR3 loop is CASSHGGTSLYQETQYF. The CDR3 DNA follows: TGTGCCAGCAGCCATGGTGGGACAAGCCTGTACCAAGAGACCCAGTACTTC.